Listed here are 6 T cell receptor beta chains from one sample, sequenced in a study of T cells after posttransplantation cyclophosphamide. Libraries were prepared by immunoSEQ multiplex PCR; TCRdb keeps only in-frame clonotypes and omits some of them. This repertoire shows just over 65,000 clones, about 94% found once; its top ten account for roughly 2.9%. The specimen sequenced was PBMCs. These receptors all come from a woman in her twenties or thirties in good health and a related stem cell transplant donor.

The chain couples TRBV7-3 to TRBJ2-2; 14 bases line up with TRBD2. Looked up from germline, CDR1 is SGHTA and CDR2 is FQGTGA. V trimming: 5 bases; J trimming: 4 bases; junction bases outside the gene matches: 6. The CDR3 consists of 17 residues. The CDR3, as DNA: TGTGCCAGCAGCCCCCCGGGACTAGCGGGGGCCACCGGGGAGCTGTTTTTT. Translating gives CASSPPGLAGATGELFF.

This chain joins TRBV19 and TRBJ1-2; D is perhaps TRBD1 (5 bases). Germline CDR1 reads LNHDA; CDR2 reads SQIVND (reference sequence). CDR3 length: 13 residues. The germline V and J ends were trimmed by 7 bases and 5 bases, with 14 bases remaining between them. CDR3 nucleotides: TGTGCCAGTACAAGAGGGGCGCGGTATGGCTACACCTTC. Its translation is CASTRGARYGYTF.

The DNA for the CDR3 is TGTGCCATCAGTGAGTCGTCAGGGGGCGATTCTGGAAACACCATATATTTT. It is translated as CAISESSGGDSGNTIYF. V usage is TRBV10-3 and J usage is TRBJ1-3; 8 positions match TRBD1. Germline values: CDR1 ENHRY, CDR2 SYGVKD. Germline trimming cut 0 bases from V and 1 base from J; bases unmatched to any gene: 5. The CDR3 contains 17 residues.

The J gene is TRBJ1-5, the V gene TRBV2; weak D call: TRBD1 (5 bases). Trimming took 5 bases from V and 5 from J, leaving 16 bases between them. CDR1 and CDR2 from the germline V gene are SNHLY and FYNNEI. The CDR3 is made up of 15 amino acids. The CDR3 nucleotides read TGTGCCAGCAGTCCGAGCTGGCAGGGTTATCAGCCCCAGCATTTT. This gives the protein CASSPSWQGYQPQHF.

J is TRBJ2-7 and V is TRBV4-1; 10 bases agree with TRBD1. CDR3 length equals 14 residues. The germline gives CDR1 MGHRA, CDR2 YSYEKL. Trimming removed 5 bases from V and 3 bases from J; junction bases left unmatched: 4. CDR3 sequence reads: CASSAGTGVYEQYF. The CDR3 DNA follows: TGCGCCAGCAGCGCCGGGACAGGGGTCTACGAGCAGTACTTC.

This sequence joins TRBV15 and TRBJ1-6; unclear D gene. CDR3 length: 16 residues. CDR1 and CDR2 (germline): LNHNV, YYDKDF (reference sequence). V lost 0 bases to trimming and J lost 6 bases, with 12 bases between them. CDR3 coding DNA: TGTGCCACCAGCAGAGATCCCCCGGTTACTAATTCACCCCTCCACTTT. Translating it yields CATSRDPPVTNSPLHF. Drawing the rest from reference TRBV15 and TRBJ1-6, the complete variable domain is DAMVIQNPRYQVTQFGKPVTLSCSQTLNHNVMYWYQQKSSQAPKLLFHYYDKDFNNEADTPDNFQSRRPNTSFCFLDIRSPGLGDTAMYLCATSRDPPVTNSPLHFGNGTRLTVT.